Listed here are 30 T cell receptor beta chains from one sample, sequenced in a study of blood T cells in healthy people across ages. For the second PCR, which ran for about 7 to 11 cycles, a sample-barcoded 5' primer and a J-beta primer mix were used. TCRdb reprocessed the 5' RACE reads via MiXCR and lists one record per CDR3 protein. The repertoire has some 1,000,000 distinct CDR3 sequences, under 30% of them found once; the top ten carry around 0.75%. This sample also appeared in a second study, on T cells of mothers and their children.

The sample taken for sequencing was blood. These receptors were taken from a girl aged 2 to 10 in good health.

The chain uses TRBV12-3 or TRBV12-4 and TRBJ1-1; D unclear. Trimming cost V 7 bases and J 0 bases, with 15 bases left between them. This CDR3 contains 15 residues. The CDR3: CASTPDPLMNTEAFF. In DNA form, the CDR3 reads TGTGCCAGCACCCCGGATCCTCTCATGAACACTGAAGCTTTCTTT.

This clonotype was seen more than once but under ten times. The rearrangement joins TRBV20-1 to TRBJ1-4; D might be TRBD1 (5 bases). V was trimmed by 1 base and J by 10 bases, leaving 22 bases between them. CDR3 length: 16 residues. Germline CDR1 reads DFQATT; CDR2 reads SNEGSKA (reference sequence). CDR3 in DNA: TGCAGTGCTAGAGCCGGGGGAGGTAATCGCATGGGAAAACTGTTTTTT. Its protein is CSARAGGGNRMGKLFF.

This rearrangement joins TRBV7-2 to TRBJ2-1, with no clear D. Looked up from germline, CDR1 is SGHTA and CDR2 is FQGNSA. This CDR3 comprises 14 residues. Trimming cost V 3 bases and J 6 bases, with 12 bases left between them. CDR3 sequence: CASSLAIWANEQFF. CDR3 bases: TGTGCCAGCAGCTTGGCTATTTGGGCCAATGAGCAGTTCTTC.

This chain uses TRBV19 with TRBJ2-5, with 12 bases that match TRBD2. The J call may be in error: the DNA end matches TRBJ2-1 better. The CDR3 contains 17 residues. The germline CDR1 and CDR2 sequences are LNHDA and SQIVND (reference sequence). The CDR3 spells CASSIMASGGVSNEQFF. The DNA for the CDR3 is TGTGCCAGTAGTATTATGGCTAGCGGGGGGGTATCCAATGAGCAGTTCTTC.

This clonotype appeared a few times. The junction differs from germline at one of its ends, possibly a read error. This chain links TRBV7-9 with TRBJ1-6, with D unresolved. Germline V gene lookup returns CDR1 SEHNR and CDR2 FQNEAQ (reference sequence). There are 14 residues in the CDR3. The CDR3 region has the DNA TGTGCCAACAGCTTCGGGAACACCAATTCACCCCTCCACTTT. Amino acids: CANSFGNTNSPLHF.

In nucleotides, the CDR3 is TGTGCCACCAGTGATTGGGACAATGAGCAGTTCTTC. It is translated as CATSDWDNEQFF. This chain uses TRBV24-1 with TRBJ2-1; D remains ambiguous. V shed 2 bases and J shed 5 bases, with 3 bases lying between them. The CDR3 extends over 12 amino acids. Germline V gene data show CDR1 as KGHDR and CDR2 as SFDVKD.

CDR3 region: CSTTDLGSGYTF. The CDR3 nucleotides read TGCAGTACTACCGACTTAGGAAGTGGCTACACCTTC. The chain links TRBV29-1 to TRBJ1-2; D not resolved. Germline loops: CDR1 SQVTM, CDR2 ANQGSEA. The length of the CDR3 is 12 residues.

CDR3: CASSVEGVSDTQYF. Here the CDR3 DNA reads TGTGCCAGCAGCGTAGAGGGGGTCTCTGATACGCAGTATTTT. J is TRBJ2-3 and V is TRBV9; D possibly corresponds to TRBD1 (6 bases). CDR1 and CDR2 (germline): SGDLS, YYNGEE. The ends were cut back, 0 bases at V and 6 bases at J, with 11 bases in the middle. CDR3 length: 14 residues.

This chain links TRBV12-3 or TRBV12-4 with TRBJ2-1; 11 nucleotides match TRBD2. Trimming removed 6 bases from V and 0 bases from J; junction bases left unmatched: 13. The CDR3 contains 19 residues. CDR3: CASSLLIAGGPRSYNEQFF. In nucleotides, the CDR3 is TGTGCCAGCAGCCTTTTGATAGCGGGAGGGCCCCGCTCCTACAATGAGCAGTTCTTC.

The chain uses TRBV28 and TRBJ2-2, with 7 nucleotides matching TRBD2. CDR3 length: 16 amino acids. Per germline, CDR1 MDHEN and CDR2 SYDVKM. J lost 0 bases, V lost 5 bases, and 6 bases had no gene match. CDR3 region: CASSGLSGTNTGELFF. Written as DNA, the CDR3 is TGTGCCAGCAGTGGACTAAGCGGGACGAACACCGGGGAGCTGTTTTTT.

This chain connects TRBV20-1 to TRBJ2-5; D is ambiguous. Germline V gene lookup returns CDR1 DFQATT and CDR2 SNEGSKA (reference sequence). This CDR3 has 11 residues. The V and J ends lost 2 bases and 7 bases respectively, with 8 bases between them. CDR3 amino acids: CSARLEATQYF. CDR3 nucleotides: TGCAGTGCTAGACTTGAGGCGACCCAGTACTTC.

V usage is TRBV7-9 and J usage is TRBJ2-7; 7 bases align to TRBD1. This CDR3 has 18 residues. Trimming removed 1 base from V and 2 bases from J; junction bases left unmatched: 14. The V gene's germline CDR1 is SEHNR and CDR2 FQNEAQ (reference sequence). The CDR3 coding sequence is TGTGCCAGCAGCTTAGGGCCCGGACAGGCCTTTTATCCCTACGAGCAGTACTTC. As protein: CASSLGPGQAFYPYEQYF.

This sequence joins TRBV12-3 or TRBV12-4 and TRBJ1-1, with D perhaps TRBD1 (6 bases). With 7 bases removed from V and 5 bases from J, the gap between germline ends came to 14 bases. The CDR3 runs 13 residues. The chain's CDR3 is CASTRTARTEAFF. The DNA for the CDR3 is TGTGCCAGCACCCGGACAGCCCGGACTGAAGCTTTCTTT.

This sequence joins TRBV7-9 and TRBJ2-1, with D perhaps assigned TRBD1 or TRBD2 (6 bases each). The DNA matches TRBJ2-7 better at its end, which makes the J call doubtful. CDR1 SEHNR and CDR2 FQNEAQ come from the germline V gene (reference sequence). The CDR3 runs 13 residues. CDR3 protein: CASSLPEGDEQYF. The CDR3, as DNA: TGTGCCAGCAGCTTACCGGAGGGGGACGAGCAGTACTTC.

This clonotype was counted a few times. The chain couples TRBV9 to TRBJ2-5; D remains unclear. The V gene lost 4 bases and the J gene lost 3 bases, with 13 bases spanning the gap. The CDR3 contains 14 residues. Germline V gene data show CDR1 as SGDLS and CDR2 as YYNGEE. The CDR3 loop is CASSSRTDEETQYF. The CDR3 region has the DNA TGTGCCAGCAGCTCCCGGACGGACGAAGAGACCCAGTACTTC.

The chain employs TRBV4-1 and TRBJ2-4; D may be TRBD1 or TRBD2 (6 bases each). The CDR3 has 17 amino acids. Per germline, CDR1 MGHRA and CDR2 YSYEKL. V was pared by 1 base and J by 1 base, with 14 bases between. This CDR3 is CASSQGLTGGAKNIQYF. The CDR3 coding sequence is TGCGCCAGCAGCCAAGGACTGACAGGAGGGGCCAAAAACATTCAGTACTTC.

V and J are TRBV10-3 and TRBJ1-1; D perhaps matches TRBD1 (5 bases). The CDR3 runs 15 residues. Looked up from germline, CDR1 is ENHRY and CDR2 is SYGVKD. V lost 0 bases and J 3 bases, leaving 11 bases between the germline ends. For the CDR3, the DNA is TGTGCCATCAGTGAGTCGACCCGGGGCCACACTGAAGCTTTCTTT. It translates to CAISESTRGHTEAFF.

The chain carries TRBV25-1 and TRBJ2-5, with TRBD1 identical over 10 bases. Gene TRBJ2-7 matches the end of the DNA better, so the J call may be wrong. CDR3 length: 14 amino acids. Germline assignment: CDR1 MGHDK and CDR2 SYGVNS. The CDR3 nucleotides are TGTGCCAGCAGTGAATGGGACAGGGGATACGAGCAGTACTTC. It yields the protein CASSEWDRGYEQYF.

This clonotype was detected only a few times. This sequence joins TRBV5-1 and TRBJ2-5; D gene unclear. The CDR3 has 14 residues. CDR1 is SGHRS and CDR2 is YFSETQ in the germline V gene. The V gene lost 2 bases and the J gene lost 5 bases, with 13 bases spanning the gap. The CDR3 is CASSFLGEQETQYF. The CDR3 DNA is TGCGCCAGCAGCTTCCTCGGCGAGCAGGAGACCCAGTACTTC.

This clonotype has just a few counts. The rearrangement joins TRBV12-3 or TRBV12-4 to TRBJ1-6; possible D gene TRBD1, 5 bases. CDR3 length: 14 amino acids. Trimming shortened V by 3 bases and J by 5 bases, and 8 bases separated the two germline ends. The CDR3 here is CASSFRADNSPLHF. The CDR3 coding sequence is TGTGCCAGCAGTTTCAGGGCTGATAATTCACCCCTCCACTTT.

The V call is TRBV10-3, the J call TRBJ2-1; 9 nucleotides align to TRBD1. CDR3 length equals 16 residues. The V and J ends lost 5 bases and 0 bases, in that order; junction bases with no gene match: 5. Germline-derived CDR1 and CDR2 are ENHRY and SYGVKD. This CDR3 is CAISPGTGSSYNEQFF. DNA for the CDR3: TGTGCCATCAGTCCCGGGACAGGGAGCTCCTACAATGAGCAGTTCTTC.

This clonotype was observed a handful of times. For the CDR3, the DNA is TGCAGCGTTGTACTAGCGGACTACGAGCAGTACTTC. It is translated as CSVVLADYEQYF. The chain is built from TRBV29-1 and TRBJ2-7, with 8 positions matching TRBD2. Unmatched junction bases numbered 2, after V lost 4 bases and J lost 3 bases. This CDR3 is built from 12 residues. Germline assignment: CDR1 SQVTM and CDR2 ANQGSEA.

The V gene is TRBV6-1, the J gene TRBJ2-3; 10 bases align to TRBD2. This CDR3 region has 16 residues. Germline CDR1 MNHNS, CDR2 SASEGT. The V gene end was trimmed by 10 bases and the J gene end by 3 bases; junction bases not matched to a gene: 13. CDR3 amino acids: CAILSGRGGRTDTQYF. In DNA, the CDR3 is TGTGCCATCCTGAGCGGGAGGGGGGGACGGACAGATACGCAGTATTTT.

The chain links TRBV12-3 or TRBV12-4 to TRBJ1-6; a possible D gene is TRBD1 (5 bases). Trimming shortened V by 4 bases and J by 9 bases, and 13 bases separated the two germline ends. The CDR3 contains 14 residues. The CDR3: CASSWVGELSPLHF. The CDR3 DNA follows: TGTGCCAGCAGTTGGGTAGGGGAGCTTTCACCCCTCCACTTT.

V and J are TRBV7-2 and TRBJ2-7; D is ambiguous. Trimming took off 5 bases at V and 2 bases at J, with 16 bases between the two ends. The CDR3 has 15 residues. CDR1 and CDR2 (germline): SGHTA, FQGNSA. DNA of the CDR3: TGTGCCAGCAGCCCGCGTGGATCCTCCGCCTACGAGCAGTACTTC. Translated: CASSPRGSSAYEQYF.

The chain links TRBV12-3 or TRBV12-4 to TRBJ2-1; 8 bases are shared with TRBD2. J was trimmed by 1 base and V by 6 bases; bases with no gene match: 14. The CDR3 totals 18 residues. CDR3 residues: CASSRTSRSSASYNEQFF. CDR3 DNA: TGTGCCAGCAGCCGGACTAGCAGGAGTAGTGCATCCTACAATGAGCAGTTCTTC.

This clonotype was recorded a few times. At one end, the junction sequence differs from germline, possibly due to a read error. V and J are TRBV12-3 or TRBV12-4 and TRBJ1-3; a weak D match, TRBD1 (6 bases). This CDR3 region has 13 residues. As DNA, the CDR3 is TGTGCCAGCAGCAAAGACGGGGGCAACACCATATACTTT. This codes for CASSKDGGNTIYF.

The chain is built from TRBV9 and TRBJ2-5; TRBD2 matches 7 bases. Germline CDR1 SGDLS, CDR2 YYNGEE. After removal of 2 bases from V and 1 base from J, the junction contained 2 bases not matched to a gene. This CDR3 has 14 amino acids. The DNA of the CDR3 is TGTGCCAGCAGCGTTACTAGCGCCCAAGAGACCCAGTACTTC. Encoded protein: CASSVTSAQETQYF.

This rearrangement joins TRBV11-1 to TRBJ2-5; 10 bases are a match to TRBD2. Matching the DNA end better, TRBJ2-1 makes the J call doubtful. The CDR3 has 15 amino acids. Germline V gene lookup returns CDR1 SGHAT and CDR2 FQDESV (reference sequence). CDR3 loop: CASSTGLANGNEQFF. The CDR3 DNA sequence: TGTGCCAGCAGCACGGGACTAGCGAACGGGAATGAGCAGTTCTTC.

This clonotype has more than one count but fewer than ten. The junction shows a germline mismatch at one end, possibly a read error. The rearrangement links TRBV12-3 or TRBV12-4 to TRBJ2-4, with TRBD2 matching over 7 bases. The CDR3 sequence is 15 residues long. The CDR3 sequence is CASSLAVSAKNIQYF. The CDR3 coding sequence is TGTGCCAGCAGTCTAGCGGTCTCAGCCAAAAACATTCAGTACTTC.